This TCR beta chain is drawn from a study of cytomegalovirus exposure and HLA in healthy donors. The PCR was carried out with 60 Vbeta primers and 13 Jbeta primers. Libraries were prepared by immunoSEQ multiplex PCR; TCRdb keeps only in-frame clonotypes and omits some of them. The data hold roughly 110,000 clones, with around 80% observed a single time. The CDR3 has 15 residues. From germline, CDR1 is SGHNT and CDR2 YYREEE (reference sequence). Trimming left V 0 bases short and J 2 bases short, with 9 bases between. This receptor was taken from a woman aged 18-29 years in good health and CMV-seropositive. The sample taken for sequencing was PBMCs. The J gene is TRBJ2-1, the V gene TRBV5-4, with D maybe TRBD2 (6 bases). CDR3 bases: TGTGCCAGCAGCTTGGGGAGCGGGCCCTACAATGAGCAGTTCTTC. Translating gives CASSLGSGPYNEQFF. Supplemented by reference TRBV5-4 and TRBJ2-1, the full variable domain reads ETGVTQSPTHLIKTRGQQVTLRCSSQSGHNTVSWYQQALGQGPQFIFQYYREEENGRGNFPPRFSGLQFPNYSSELNVNALELDDSALYLCASSLGSGPYNEQFFGPGTRLTVL.